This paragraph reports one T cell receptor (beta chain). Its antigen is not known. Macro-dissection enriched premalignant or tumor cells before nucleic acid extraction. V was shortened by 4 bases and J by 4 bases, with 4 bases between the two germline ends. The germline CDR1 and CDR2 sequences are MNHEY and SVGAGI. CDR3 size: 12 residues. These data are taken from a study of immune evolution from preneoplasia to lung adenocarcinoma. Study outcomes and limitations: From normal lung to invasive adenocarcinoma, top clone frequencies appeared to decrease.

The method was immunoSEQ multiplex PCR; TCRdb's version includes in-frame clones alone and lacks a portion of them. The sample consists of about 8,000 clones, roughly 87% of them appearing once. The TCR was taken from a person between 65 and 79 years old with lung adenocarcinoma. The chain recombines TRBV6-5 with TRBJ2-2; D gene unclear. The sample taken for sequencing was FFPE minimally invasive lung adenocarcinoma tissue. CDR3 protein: CASSSTTGELFF. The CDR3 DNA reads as TGTGCCAGCAGTTCCACCACCGGGGAGCTGTTTTTT.